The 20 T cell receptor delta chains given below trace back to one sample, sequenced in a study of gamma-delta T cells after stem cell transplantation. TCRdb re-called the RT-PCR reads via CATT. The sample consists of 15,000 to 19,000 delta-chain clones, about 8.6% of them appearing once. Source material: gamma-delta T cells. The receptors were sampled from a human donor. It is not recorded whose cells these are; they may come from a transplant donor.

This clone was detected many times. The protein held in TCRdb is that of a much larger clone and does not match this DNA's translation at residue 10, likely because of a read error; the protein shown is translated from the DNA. In nucleotides, the CDR3 is TGTGCTCTTGGGAAACGAATCACATTTTGGGCTTCCGATAAACTCATCTTT. It encodes CALGKRITFWASDKLIF. The J gene is TRDJ1, the V gene TRDV1, with no clear D. Germline assignment: CDR1 TSWWSYY and CDR2 QGS. V lost 5 bases and J 3 bases, leaving 22 bases between the germline ends. CDR3 length: 17 residues.

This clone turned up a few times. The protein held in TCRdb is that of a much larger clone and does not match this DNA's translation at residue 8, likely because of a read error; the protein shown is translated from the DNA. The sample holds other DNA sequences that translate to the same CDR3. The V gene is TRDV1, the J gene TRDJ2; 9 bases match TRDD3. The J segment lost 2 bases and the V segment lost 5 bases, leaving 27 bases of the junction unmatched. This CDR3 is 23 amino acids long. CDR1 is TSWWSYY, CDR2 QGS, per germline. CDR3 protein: CALGKGIPLKYGGILDLTAQLFF. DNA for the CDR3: TGTGCTCTTGGGAAGGGGATCCCACTGAAATACGGGGGGATACTGGACTTGACAGCACAACTCTTCTTT.

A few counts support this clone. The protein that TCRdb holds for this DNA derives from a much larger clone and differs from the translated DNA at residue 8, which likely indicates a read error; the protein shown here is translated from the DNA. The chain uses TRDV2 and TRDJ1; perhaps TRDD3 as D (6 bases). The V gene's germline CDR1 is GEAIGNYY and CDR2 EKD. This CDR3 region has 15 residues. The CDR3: CACDTLGRWIDNLIF. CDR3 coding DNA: TGTGCCTGTGACACCCTGGGGAGGTGGATCGATAACCTCATCTTT.

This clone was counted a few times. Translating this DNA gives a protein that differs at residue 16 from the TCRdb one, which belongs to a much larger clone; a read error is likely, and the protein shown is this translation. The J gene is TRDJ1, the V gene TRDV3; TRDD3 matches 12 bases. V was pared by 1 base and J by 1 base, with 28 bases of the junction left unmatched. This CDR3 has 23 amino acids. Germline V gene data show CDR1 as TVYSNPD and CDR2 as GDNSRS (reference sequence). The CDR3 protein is CAFKRSLQRYPYWGILGTDKLIF. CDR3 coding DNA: TGTGCCTTTAAACGATCCCTCCAACGCTACCCGTACTGGGGGATACTTGGCACCGATAAACTCATCTTT.

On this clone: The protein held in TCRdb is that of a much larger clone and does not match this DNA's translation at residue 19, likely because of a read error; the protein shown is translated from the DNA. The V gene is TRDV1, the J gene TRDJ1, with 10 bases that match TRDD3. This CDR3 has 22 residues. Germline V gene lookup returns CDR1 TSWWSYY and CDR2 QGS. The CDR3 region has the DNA TGTGCTCTTGGGGAAATCTGGGAGGCGATGGATGAGGACTGGGGGATTGTCGATGAACTCATCTTT. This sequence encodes CALGEIWEAMDEDWGIVDELIF.

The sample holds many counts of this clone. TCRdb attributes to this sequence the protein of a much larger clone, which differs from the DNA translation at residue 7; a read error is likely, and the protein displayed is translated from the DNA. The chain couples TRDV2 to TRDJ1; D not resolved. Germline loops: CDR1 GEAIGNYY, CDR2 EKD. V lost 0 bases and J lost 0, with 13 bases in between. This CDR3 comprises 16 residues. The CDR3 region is CACDTAVPPYTDKLIF. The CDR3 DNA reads TGTGCCTGTGACACCGCGGTCCCCCCGTACACCGATAAACTCATCTTT.

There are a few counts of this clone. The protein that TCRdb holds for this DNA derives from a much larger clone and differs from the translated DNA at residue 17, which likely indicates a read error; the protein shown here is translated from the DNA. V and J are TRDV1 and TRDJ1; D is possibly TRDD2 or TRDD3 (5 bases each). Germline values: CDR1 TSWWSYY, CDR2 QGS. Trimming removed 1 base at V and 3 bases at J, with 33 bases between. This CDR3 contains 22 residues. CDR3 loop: CALGEPLFPLRDSSPYADKLIF. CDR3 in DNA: TGTGCTCTTGGGGAACCCCTTTTTCCCCTCCGGGATTCCTCCCCGTACGCCGATAAACTCATCTTT.

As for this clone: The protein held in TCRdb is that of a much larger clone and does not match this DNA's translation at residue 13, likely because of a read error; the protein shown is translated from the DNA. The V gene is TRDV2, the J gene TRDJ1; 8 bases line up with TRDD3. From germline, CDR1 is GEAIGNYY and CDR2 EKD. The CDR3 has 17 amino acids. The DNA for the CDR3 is TGTGCCTGTGACACCTTGATGGGGGATTCGTACACCGGTAAACTCATCTTT. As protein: CACDTLMGDSYTGKLIF.

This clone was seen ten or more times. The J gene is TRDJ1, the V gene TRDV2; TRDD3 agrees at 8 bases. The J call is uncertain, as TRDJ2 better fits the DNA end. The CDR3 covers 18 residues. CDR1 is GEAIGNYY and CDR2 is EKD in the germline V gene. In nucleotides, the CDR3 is TGTGCCTGTGACATAGTGGGGGATCCGCTCTCTTACACCGATCAACTCTTCTTT. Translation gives CACDIVGDPLSYTDQLFF.

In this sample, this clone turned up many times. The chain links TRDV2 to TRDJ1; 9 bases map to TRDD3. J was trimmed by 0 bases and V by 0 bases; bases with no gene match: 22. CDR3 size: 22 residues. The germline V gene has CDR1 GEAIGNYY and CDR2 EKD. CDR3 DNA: TGTGCCTGTGACACCGTTAAGCCCAGCTCGCGACTGGGGGAGACGTACACCGATAAACTCATCTTT. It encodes CACDTVKPSSRLGETYTDKLIF.

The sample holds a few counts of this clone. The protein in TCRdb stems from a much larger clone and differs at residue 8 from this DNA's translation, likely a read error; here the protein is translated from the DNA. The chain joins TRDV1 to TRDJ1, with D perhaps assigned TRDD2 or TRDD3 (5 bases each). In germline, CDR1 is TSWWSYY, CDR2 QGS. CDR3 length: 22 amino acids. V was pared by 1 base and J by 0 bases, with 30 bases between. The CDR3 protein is CALGEPLSPLRDSSPYTDKLIF. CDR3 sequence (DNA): TGTGCTCTTGGGGAACCCCTTTCTCCCCTCCGGGATTCCTCCCCGTACACCGATAAACTCATCTTT.

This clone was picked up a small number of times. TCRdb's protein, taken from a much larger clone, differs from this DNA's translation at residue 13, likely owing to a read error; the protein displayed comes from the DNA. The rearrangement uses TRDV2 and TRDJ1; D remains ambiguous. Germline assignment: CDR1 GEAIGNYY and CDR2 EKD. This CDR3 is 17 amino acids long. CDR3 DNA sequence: TGTGCCTGTGACACCCTCGGGTCCGCCCTTGACACCGGTAAACTCATCTTT. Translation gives CACDTLGSALDTGKLIF.

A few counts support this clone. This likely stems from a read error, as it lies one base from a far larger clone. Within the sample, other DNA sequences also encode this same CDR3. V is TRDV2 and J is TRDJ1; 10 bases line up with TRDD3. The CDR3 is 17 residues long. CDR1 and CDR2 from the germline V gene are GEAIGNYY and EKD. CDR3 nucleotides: TGTGCCTGTGACTTGGTGGGGGATACCCGAAACACTGATAAACTCATCTTT. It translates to CACDLVGDTRNTDKLIF.

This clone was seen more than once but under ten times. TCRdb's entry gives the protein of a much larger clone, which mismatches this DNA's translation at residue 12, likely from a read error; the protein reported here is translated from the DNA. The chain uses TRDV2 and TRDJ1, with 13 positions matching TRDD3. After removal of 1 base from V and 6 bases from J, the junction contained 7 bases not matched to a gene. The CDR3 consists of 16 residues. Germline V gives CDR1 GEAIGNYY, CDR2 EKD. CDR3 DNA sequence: TGTGCCTGTGACACACTGGGGGATACGTTTTCCTATAAACTCATCTTT. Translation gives CACDTLGDTFSYKLIF.

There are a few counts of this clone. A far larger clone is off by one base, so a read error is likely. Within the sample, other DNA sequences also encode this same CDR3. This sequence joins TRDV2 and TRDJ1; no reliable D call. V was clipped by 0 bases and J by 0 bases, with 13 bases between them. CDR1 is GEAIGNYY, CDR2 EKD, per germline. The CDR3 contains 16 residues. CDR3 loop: CACDTMGLRYTDKLIF. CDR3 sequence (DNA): TGTGCCTGTGACACCATGGGCCTTAGATACACCGATAAACTCATCTTT.

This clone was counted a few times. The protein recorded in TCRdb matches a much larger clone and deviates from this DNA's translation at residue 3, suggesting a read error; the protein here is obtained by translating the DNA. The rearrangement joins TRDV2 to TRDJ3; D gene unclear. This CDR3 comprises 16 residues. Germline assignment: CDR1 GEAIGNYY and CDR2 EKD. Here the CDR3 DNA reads TGTGCCTATGACACCATGAGCTCCTGGGACACCCGACAGATGTTTTTC. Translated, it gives CAYDTMSSWDTRQMFF.

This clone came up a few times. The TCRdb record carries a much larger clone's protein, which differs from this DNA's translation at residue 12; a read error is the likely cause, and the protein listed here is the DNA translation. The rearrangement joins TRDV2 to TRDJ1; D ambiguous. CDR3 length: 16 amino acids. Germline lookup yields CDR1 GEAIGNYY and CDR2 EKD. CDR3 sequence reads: CACDTVDTPGTYKLIF. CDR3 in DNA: TGTGCCTGTGACACGGTGGACACCCCCGGCACCTATAAACTCATCTTT.

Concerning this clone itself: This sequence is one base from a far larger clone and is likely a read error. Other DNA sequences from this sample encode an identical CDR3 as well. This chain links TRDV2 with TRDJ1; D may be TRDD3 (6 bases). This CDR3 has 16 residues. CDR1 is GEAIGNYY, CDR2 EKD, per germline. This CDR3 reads CACDPVNVLGRAKLIF. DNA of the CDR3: TGTGCCTGTGACCCCGTTAATGTACTGGGAAGAGCCAAACTCATTTTT.

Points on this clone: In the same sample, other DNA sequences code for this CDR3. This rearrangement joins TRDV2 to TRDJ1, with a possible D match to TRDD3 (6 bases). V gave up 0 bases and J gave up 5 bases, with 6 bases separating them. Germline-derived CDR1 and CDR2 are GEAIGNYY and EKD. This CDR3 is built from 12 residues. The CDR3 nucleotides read TGTGCCTGTGACACCCTGGGGGATAAACTCATCTTT. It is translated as CACDTLGDKLIF.

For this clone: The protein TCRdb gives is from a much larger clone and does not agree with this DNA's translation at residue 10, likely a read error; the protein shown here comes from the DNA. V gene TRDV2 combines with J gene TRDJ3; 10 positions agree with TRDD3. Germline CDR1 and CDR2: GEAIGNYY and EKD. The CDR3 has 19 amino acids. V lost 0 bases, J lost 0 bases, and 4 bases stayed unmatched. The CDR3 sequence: CACDTVLGDGSWDTRQMFF. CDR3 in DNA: TGTGCCTGTGACACCGTACTGGGGGATGGCTCCTGGGACACCCGACAGATGTTTTTC.